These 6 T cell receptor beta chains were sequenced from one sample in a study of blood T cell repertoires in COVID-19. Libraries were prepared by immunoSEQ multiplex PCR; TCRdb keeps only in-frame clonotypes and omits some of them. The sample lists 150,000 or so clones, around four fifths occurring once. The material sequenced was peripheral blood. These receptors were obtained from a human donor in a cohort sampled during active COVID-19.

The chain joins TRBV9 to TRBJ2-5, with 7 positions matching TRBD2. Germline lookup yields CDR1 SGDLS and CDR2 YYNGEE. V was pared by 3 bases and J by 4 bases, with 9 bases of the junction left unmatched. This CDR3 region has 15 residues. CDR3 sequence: CASSETGGASETQYF. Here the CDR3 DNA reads TGTGCCAGCAGCGAGACGGGGGGAGCTTCAGAGACCCAGTACTTC.

The CDR3 DNA reads TGCGCCAGCAGCTTGGAAGGGACAGGATCCTACGAGCAGTACTTC. Its translation is CASSLEGTGSYEQYF. This chain connects TRBV5-1 to TRBJ2-7; 8 positions agree with TRBD1. Germline lookup yields CDR1 SGHRS and CDR2 YFSETQ. V shed 0 bases, J shed 1 base, and the junction held 3 bases outside the gene matches. This CDR3 comprises 15 residues.

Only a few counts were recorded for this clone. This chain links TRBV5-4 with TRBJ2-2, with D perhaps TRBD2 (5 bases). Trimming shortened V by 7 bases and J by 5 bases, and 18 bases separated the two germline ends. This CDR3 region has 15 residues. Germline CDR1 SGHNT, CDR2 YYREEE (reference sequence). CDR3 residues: CASAKAGVSTGELFF. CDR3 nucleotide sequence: TGTGCCAGCGCCAAGGCCGGGGTTTCGACCGGGGAGCTGTTTTTT.

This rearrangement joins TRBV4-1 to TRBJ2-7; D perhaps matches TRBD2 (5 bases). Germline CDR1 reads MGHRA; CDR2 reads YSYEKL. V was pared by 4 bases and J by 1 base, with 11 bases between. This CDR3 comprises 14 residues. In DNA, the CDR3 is TGCGCCAGCAGCCCTGTTTCGGGGTCCTACGAGCAGTACTTC. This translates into CASSPVSGSYEQYF.

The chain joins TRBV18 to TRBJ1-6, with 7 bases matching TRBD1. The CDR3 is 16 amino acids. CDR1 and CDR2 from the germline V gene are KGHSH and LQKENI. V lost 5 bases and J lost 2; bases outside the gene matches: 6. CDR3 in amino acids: CASSSTGVAYNSPLHF. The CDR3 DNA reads TGTGCCAGCTCATCAACAGGGGTTGCCTATAATTCACCCCTCCACTTT.

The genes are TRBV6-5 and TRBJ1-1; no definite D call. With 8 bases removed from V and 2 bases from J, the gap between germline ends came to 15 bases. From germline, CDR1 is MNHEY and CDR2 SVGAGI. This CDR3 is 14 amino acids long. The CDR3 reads CASPVPGPNTEAFF. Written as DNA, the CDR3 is TGTGCCAGCCCTGTCCCAGGTCCTAACACTGAAGCTTTCTTT.